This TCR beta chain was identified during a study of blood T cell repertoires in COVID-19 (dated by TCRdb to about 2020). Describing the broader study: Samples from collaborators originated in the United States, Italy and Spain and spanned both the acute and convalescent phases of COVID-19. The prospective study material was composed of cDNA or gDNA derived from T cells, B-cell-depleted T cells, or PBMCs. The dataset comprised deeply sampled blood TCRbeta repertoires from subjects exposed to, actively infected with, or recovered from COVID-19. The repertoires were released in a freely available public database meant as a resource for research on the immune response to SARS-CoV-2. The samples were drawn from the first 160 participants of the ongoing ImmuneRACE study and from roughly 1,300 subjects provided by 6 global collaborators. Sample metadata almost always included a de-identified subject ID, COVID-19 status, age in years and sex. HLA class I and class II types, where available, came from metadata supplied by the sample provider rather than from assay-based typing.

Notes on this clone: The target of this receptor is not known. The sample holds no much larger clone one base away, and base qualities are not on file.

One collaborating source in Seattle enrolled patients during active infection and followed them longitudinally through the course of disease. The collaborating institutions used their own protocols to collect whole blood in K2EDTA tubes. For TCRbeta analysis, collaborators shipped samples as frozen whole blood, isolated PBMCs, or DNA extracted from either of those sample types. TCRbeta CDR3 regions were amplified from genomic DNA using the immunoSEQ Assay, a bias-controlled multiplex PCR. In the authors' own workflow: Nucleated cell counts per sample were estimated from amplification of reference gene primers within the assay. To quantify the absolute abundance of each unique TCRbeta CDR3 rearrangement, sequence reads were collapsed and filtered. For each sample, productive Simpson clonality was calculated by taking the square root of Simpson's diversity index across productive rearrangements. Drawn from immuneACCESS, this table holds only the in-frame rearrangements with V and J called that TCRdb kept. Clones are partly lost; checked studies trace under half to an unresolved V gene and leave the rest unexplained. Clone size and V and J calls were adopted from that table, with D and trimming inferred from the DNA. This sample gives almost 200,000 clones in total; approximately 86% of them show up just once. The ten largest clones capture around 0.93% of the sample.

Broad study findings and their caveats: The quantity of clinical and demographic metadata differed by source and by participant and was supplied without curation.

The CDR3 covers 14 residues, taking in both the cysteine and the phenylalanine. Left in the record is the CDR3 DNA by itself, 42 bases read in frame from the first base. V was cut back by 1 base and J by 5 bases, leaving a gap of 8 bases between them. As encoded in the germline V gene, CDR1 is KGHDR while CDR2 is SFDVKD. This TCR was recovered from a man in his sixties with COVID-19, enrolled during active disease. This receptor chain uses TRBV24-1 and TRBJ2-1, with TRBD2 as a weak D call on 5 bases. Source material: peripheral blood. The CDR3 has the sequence CATSDFSGNNEQFF. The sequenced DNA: TGTGCCACCAGTGATTTCTCGGGAAACAATGAGCAGTTCTTC.